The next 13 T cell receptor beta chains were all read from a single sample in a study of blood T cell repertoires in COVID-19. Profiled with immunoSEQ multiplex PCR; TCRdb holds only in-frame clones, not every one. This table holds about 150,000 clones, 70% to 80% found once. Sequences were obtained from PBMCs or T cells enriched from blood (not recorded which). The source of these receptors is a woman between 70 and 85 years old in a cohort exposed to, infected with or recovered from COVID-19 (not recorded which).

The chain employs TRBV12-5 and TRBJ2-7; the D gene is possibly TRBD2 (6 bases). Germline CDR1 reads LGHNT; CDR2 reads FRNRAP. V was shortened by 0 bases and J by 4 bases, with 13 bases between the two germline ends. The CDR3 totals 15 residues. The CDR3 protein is CASGLVRGTLYEQYF. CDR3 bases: TGTGCTAGTGGTTTGGTACGTGGGACTCTTTACGAGCAGTACTTC.

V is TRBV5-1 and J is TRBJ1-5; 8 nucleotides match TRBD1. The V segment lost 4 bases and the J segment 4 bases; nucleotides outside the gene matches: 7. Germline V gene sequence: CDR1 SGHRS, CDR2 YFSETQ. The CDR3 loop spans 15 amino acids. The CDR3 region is CASSETGDLNQPQHF. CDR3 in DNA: TGCGCCAGCAGCGAGACAGGGGATCTAAATCAGCCCCAGCATTTT. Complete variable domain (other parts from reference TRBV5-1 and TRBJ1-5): KAGVTQTPRYLIKTRGQQVTLSCSPISGHRSVSWYQQTPGQGLQFLFEYFSETQRNKGNFPGRFSGRQFSNSRSEMNVSTLELGDSALYLCASSETGDLNQPQHFGDGTRLSIL.

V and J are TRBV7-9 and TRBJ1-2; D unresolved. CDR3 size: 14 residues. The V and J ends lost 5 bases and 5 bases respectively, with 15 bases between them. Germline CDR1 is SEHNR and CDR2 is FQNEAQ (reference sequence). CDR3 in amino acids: CASSPPGLWYGYTF. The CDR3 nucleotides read TGTGCCAGCAGCCCCCCCGGACTCTGGTATGGCTACACCTTC.

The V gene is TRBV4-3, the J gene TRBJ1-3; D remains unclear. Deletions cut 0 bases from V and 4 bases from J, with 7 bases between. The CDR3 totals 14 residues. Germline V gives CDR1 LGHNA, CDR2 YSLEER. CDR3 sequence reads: CASSQDLSGNTIYF. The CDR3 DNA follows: TGCGCCAGCAGCCAAGATTTATCCGGAAACACCATATATTTT.

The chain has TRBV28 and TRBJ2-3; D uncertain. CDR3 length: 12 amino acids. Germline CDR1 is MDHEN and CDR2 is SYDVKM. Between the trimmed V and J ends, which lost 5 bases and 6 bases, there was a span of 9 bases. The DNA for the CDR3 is TGTGCCAGCAGTCCTCCCGGGGATACGCAGTATTTT. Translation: CASSPPGDTQYF.

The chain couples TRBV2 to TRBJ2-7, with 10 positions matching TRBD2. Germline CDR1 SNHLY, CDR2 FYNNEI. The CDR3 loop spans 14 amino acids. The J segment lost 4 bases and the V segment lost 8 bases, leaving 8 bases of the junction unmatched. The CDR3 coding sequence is TGTGCCAGCGAGGCTAGCGGGAGTTTGTACGAGCAGTACTTC. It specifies CASEASGSLYEQYF.

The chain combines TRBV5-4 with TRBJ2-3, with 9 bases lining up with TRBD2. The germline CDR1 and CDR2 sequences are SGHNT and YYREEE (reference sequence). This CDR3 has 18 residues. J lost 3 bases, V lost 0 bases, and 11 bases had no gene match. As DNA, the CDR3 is TGTGCCAGCAGCTTGGATAGCGGGAGTCCTGCCGGGACAGATACGCAGTATTTT. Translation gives CASSLDSGSPAGTDTQYF.

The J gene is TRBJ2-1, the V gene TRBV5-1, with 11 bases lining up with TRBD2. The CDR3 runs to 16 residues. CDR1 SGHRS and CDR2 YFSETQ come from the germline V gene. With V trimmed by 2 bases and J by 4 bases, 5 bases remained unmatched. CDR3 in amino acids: CASSFLAGGYYNEQFF. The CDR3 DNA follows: TGCGCCAGCAGCTTTCTAGCGGGAGGATATTACAATGAGCAGTTCTTC.

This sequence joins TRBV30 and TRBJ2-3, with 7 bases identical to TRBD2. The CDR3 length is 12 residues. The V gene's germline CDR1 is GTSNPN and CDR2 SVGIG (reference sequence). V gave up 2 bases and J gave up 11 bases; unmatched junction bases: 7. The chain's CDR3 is CAWSPGASGQYF. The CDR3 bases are TGTGCCTGGAGTCCTGGGGCTAGCGGGCAGTATTTT.

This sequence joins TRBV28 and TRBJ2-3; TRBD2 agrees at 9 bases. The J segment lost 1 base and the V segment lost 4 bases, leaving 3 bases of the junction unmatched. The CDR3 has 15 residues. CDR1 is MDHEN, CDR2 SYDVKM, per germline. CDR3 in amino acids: CASSSQREGTDTQYF. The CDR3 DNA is TGTGCCAGCAGTTCCCAGCGGGAGGGCACAGATACGCAGTATTTT.

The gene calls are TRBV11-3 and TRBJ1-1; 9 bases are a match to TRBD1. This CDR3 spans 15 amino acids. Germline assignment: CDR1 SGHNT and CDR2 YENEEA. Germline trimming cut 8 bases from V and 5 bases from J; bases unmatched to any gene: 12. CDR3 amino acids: CASDRPGQGGTEAFF. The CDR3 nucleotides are TGTGCCAGCGATCGTCCGGGACAGGGTGGGACTGAAGCTTTCTTT.

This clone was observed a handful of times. The CDR3 loop reads CASSPGGQSNEQFF. CDR3 DNA: TGTGCCAGCAGCCCAGGGGGACAGAGCAATGAGCAGTTCTTC. V usage is TRBV7-3 and J usage is TRBJ2-1; TRBD1 matches at 7 bases. V lost 5 bases and J lost 6; bases outside the gene matches: 7. This CDR3 comprises 14 residues. The V gene's germline CDR1 is SGHTA and CDR2 FQGTGA.

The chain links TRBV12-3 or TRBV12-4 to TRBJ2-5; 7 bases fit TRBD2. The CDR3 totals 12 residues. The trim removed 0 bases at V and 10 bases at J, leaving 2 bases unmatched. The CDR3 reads CASSLARGYQYF. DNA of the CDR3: TGTGCCAGCAGTTTAGCGCGGGGGTACCAGTACTTC.